Listed below are T cell receptor beta chains from one sample, sequenced in a study of blood T cell repertoires in COVID-19. Generated by immunoSEQ multiplex PCR, the TCRdb table keeps only in-frame clones and is missing some. The sample lists about 160,000 clones, approximately 92% occurring once. The specimen was peripheral blood. All receptors derive from a woman aged 50 to 65 with acute or convalescent COVID-19. Each CDR3 is given with its conserved first and last residue. The D gene is left open where the match is weak. Clone size appears in some rows only: once, few, many, or a class for an expanded clone.

j_call d_call v_call clone_size cdr3_aa cdr3_nt
TRBJ2-6 - TRBV6-5 - CASRPGVGANVLTF TGTGCCAGCAGGCCAGGGGTCGGGGCCAACGTCCTGACTTTC
TRBJ1-6 - TRBV6-5 - CATNGGFLGSPLHF TGTGCCACTAACGGGGGTTTTCTGGGTTCACCCCTCCACTTT
TRBJ2-3 - TRBV7-2 once CASSFLDTQYF TGTGCCAGCAGTTTTCTAGATACGCAGTATTTT
TRBJ1-2 TRBD1 TRBV4-3 - CASSQDRGLGYGYTF TGCGCCAGCAGCCAGGACAGGGGGCTGGGCTATGGCTACACCTTC
TRBJ2-7 TRBD2 TRBV19 - CASSIEGPISGRAYEQYF TGTGCCAGTAGTATTGAGGGGCCTATTAGCGGGAGGGCCTACGAGCAGTACTTC
TRBJ1-2 - TRBV6-5 few CASRPAGYGYTF TGTGCCAGCAGGCCAGCGGGCTATGGCTACACCTTC
TRBJ2-2 - TRBV5-1 - CASADILNTGELFF TGCGCCAGCGCGGACATTTTGAACACCGGGGAGCTGTTTTTT
TRBJ1-1 - TRBV24-1 - CATSDPPRNEAFF TGTGCCACCAGTGATCCCCCCAGGAATGAAGCTTTCTTT
TRBJ1-2 - TRBV28 - CASSQRFTTNYGYTF TGTGCCAGCAGTCAGAGGTTTACTACTAACTATGGCTACACCTTC
TRBJ1-2 TRBD1 TRBV6-5 once CASSYPPVDRENGYTF TGTGCCAGCAGTTACCCCCCAGTCGACAGGGAGAATGGCTACACCTTC
TRBJ2-7 - TRBV10-2 - CASSYLTGSGYEQYF TGCGCCAGCAGCTACCTAACAGGGAGTGGCTACGAGCAGTACTTC
TRBJ1-5 - TRBV2 - CASRTGSNQPQHF TGTGCCAGCAGAACAGGATCCAATCAGCCCCAGCATTTT
TRBJ2-4 TRBD2 TRBV6-6 once CASIFSGSADIQYF TGTGCCAGCATCTTTAGCGGGAGTGCGGACATTCAGTACTTC
TRBJ1-1 - TRBV18 - CASSPITPRVNTEAFF TGTGCCAGCTCCCCTATCACACCACGGGTGAACACTGAAGCTTTCTTT
TRBJ1-5 TRBD1 TRBV24-1 - CATSRRGRWQPQHF TGTGCCACCAGCCGGAGGGGGCGTTGGCAGCCCCAGCATTTT
TRBJ1-2 TRBD1 TRBV19 - CASSRGDSFLF TGTGCCAGTAGTAGGGGGGACAGTTTCCTCTTC
TRBJ1-6 TRBD1 TRBV4-3 - CASSQGTGRRSPLHF TGCGCCAGCAGCCAAGGGACAGGGCGGAGATCACCCCTCCACTTT
TRBJ1-1 - TRBV7-9 - CASSLKQGGVNTEAFF TGTGCCAGCAGCCTAAAACAGGGTGGGGTGAACACTGAAGCTTTCTTT
TRBJ2-7 TRBD1 TRBV5-5 - CASSFTGDEQYF TGTGCCAGCAGCTTCACAGGGGACGAGCAGTACTTC
TRBJ2-7 - TRBV11-2 - CASSQSTEQYF TGTGCCAGCAGCCAAAGCACCGAGCAGTACTTC
TRBJ1-5 - TRBV21-1 - CASNLRRRDSDNQPQHF TGTGCCAGCAACCTTAGAAGAAGGGACAGCGACAATCAGCCCCAGCATTTT
TRBJ1-1 - TRBV29-1 - CSVERQVGTEAFF TGCAGCGTTGAAAGACAGGTAGGCACTGAAGCTTTCTTT
TRBJ2-2 - TRBV7-3 - CASSLNGGTNTGELFF TGTGCCAGCAGCTTAAATGGGGGGACGAACACCGGGGAGCTGTTTTTT